The sequence of this TCR beta chain was determined in a study of cytomegalovirus exposure and HLA in healthy donors. Across the study: Among the approximately 370 donors who were genotyped, about 80% fell in the genetic ancestry cluster that is associated with self-reported Caucasian donors.

General observations from the study: Analyzed later, association rates of TCRs varied across HLA loci, with DRB1 most and HLA-C fewest.

The CDR3 is made up of 16 amino acids. CDR1 and CDR2 (germline): SGHRS, YFSETQ. V shed 4 bases and J 1 base; nucleotides not matched to a gene: 10. Primers for the PCR totalled 60 Vbeta and 13 Jbeta. The protocol was immunoSEQ multiplex PCR, while the TCRdb copy is restricted to in-frame clones and leaves out a portion. Here the sample spans roughly 81,000 clones, around 80% being singletons. Of note for this clone: Its target is not known.

The sequencing sample was made of PBMCs. This chain links TRBV5-1 with TRBJ2-5; 7 positions agree with TRBD2. This TCR was recovered from a man under 40 in good health and CMV-seronegative. CDR3 bases: TGCGCCAGCAGCGTTGGGAATTCGGGGGGCCAAGAGACCCAGTACTTC. This gives the protein CASSVGNSGGQETQYF.